This T cell receptor beta chain originates from a study of shared clonotypes between healthy human individuals (dated by TCRdb to 2018 to 2021). Looking at the study overall: The cohort included three men and two women between 18 and 49 years of age. Per donor, three plates each were used for CD4 naive and CD4 memory, two for CD8 naive, and one for CD8 memory. To increase sequencing depth and limit assay-specific biases, TCR repertoire library preparation and sequencing were carried out by different laboratories using diverse techniques. To estimate repertoire size and how much clonotype sharing occurs between individuals, the study deeply sequenced the blood TCR repertoires of roughly 5 healthy adults. Between about 0.94 and 10 billion PBMCs per donor were obtained by leukapheresis. Broad study findings and their caveats: Even with the large sequencing depth, rarefaction of the sorted-subset datasets indicated that sequencing was incomplete. Pairwise subsampling indicated that sequencing depth was expected to affect the degree of clonotype sharing among donors. Because the study included only a small number of donors, the genetic and exposure-history diversity represented was limited. About 5% of naive CD4, 3.5% of naive CD8, around 2.3% of memory CD4, and 0.35% to 0.5% of memory CD8 clonotypes were shared across several donors. Sampling was limited to blood, and TCR repertoires in tissue likely differ from TCR repertoires in blood. Higher generation probabilities were observed for clonotypes shared by all four sorted-subset donors than for non-shared clonotypes. Naive subsets generally had larger estimated clonotype richness than memory subsets.

With respect to this clone: It lacks a known antigen. No base quality information exists; no much larger clone differs at one position.

V drops 2 bases and J drops 8 bases, leaving 18 bases in between. From the cysteine through the phenylalanine, the CDR3 covers 15 amino acids. Kept here is only the CDR3 DNA, which spans 45 bases and is read in frame from base 1. As encoded in the germline V gene, CDR1 is KGHSH while CDR2 is LQKENI. TCR CDR3 regions were amplified from genomic DNA by multiplex PCR using the deep immunoSEQ assay. For each cell subset, the extracted genomic DNA was distributed evenly across all wells of several immunoSEQ 96-well plates, and each plate served as one replicate. For sorted subsets, each replicate PCR was loaded with around 200 ng genomic DNA, equivalent to 30,000 to 35,000 T cell genomes. The purified libraries were quantified using a Qubit 3.0 fluorometer, sized with a Bioanalyzer 2100, and then quantified again using the KAPA Library Quantification kit. A separate single-read 150-cycle Illumina NextSeq 550 flow cell was used to sequence each immunoSEQ 96-well plate. In the source study's methods: Because the immunoSEQ output included only junctional sequences and no quality scores, the filtering could not be the same as the filtering used for full-length reads. Sequences were annotated with PyIR, a Python wrapper for IgBLAST v1.9, and V/J genes and CDR3 were assigned using IMGT germline references. Reads with weak V/J assignments (E-value above 1e-6), missing CDR3, stop codons, out-of-frame junctions, or ambiguous translated residues were removed. A V3J clonotype was defined by an identical inferred V gene, J gene, and CDR3 amino acid sequence. Percentage overlap between repertoires was calculated by dividing the number of shared unique clonotypes by the size of the smaller repertoire. Three approaches were used to assess repertoire richness: RTK rarefaction, the Chao1 estimator, and Recon v2.1 estimates of unobserved clonotypes. For all TCRbeta clonotypes obtained by the gDNA method from a few donors, generation probabilities were computed with OLGA. Not all clones reach the TCRdb copy of this immuneACCESS table, which keeps in-frame sequences only. Checked studies attribute under half of the gap to unresolved V genes and leave the rest unexplained. V, J and clone size are taken as reported in that table, and D and trimming were inferred from the DNA itself. This sample lists about 340,000 clones; more than 60% were detected once. Of the sample, less than 11% falls within the top ten clones.

The donors were healthy, HIV-negative adults with no recently reported acute infections or vaccinations. Every donor was a Caucasian adult residing in Nashville, Tennessee, USA. Magnetic negative selection was used to enrich CD4+ T cells, after which naive cells were positively selected on CD45RA and the negative fraction became the memory subset. Blood was obtained by leukapheresis, after which PBMCs were separated by Ficoll-Histopaque density gradient centrifugation and cryopreserved in liquid nitrogen vapor phase. Analytical flow cytometry was used to check the purity and quantity of each magnetically sorted T cell population. Each sorted fraction had its genomic DNA isolated and then quantified by UV absorbance on a Nanodrop 2000c.

The chain was built from TRBV18 and TRBJ1-2; TRBD1 is a weak D gene call, 5 bases matching. The TCR originated in a man between 25 and 39 years old in good health. Sequencing input: memory CD4+ T cells sorted from blood. The cell subset or site label on this specimen signifies: CD45RA-negative fraction. The bases are TGTGCCAGCTCACCAAATTCTAGGAGACAGAGGGGCTACACCTTC. Its protein product is CASSPNSRRQRGYTF.